Listed below are T cell receptor beta chains from one sample, sequenced in a study of T cell repertoires in cytomegalovirus infection. TCRdb redid the calling of the reads with MiXCR, one entry per CDR3 protein. The sample records approximately 260,000 distinct CDR3 sequences, 22% being singletons. Antigens of these TCRs are unknown. Source: cultured PBMCs, taken from culture after CMV antigen stimulation. The source of these receptors is a human donor in good health (CMV status not recorded). Some clones in this sample may be carry-over from other donors' samples. Both conserved end residues are part of each CDR3. Each record gives: CDR3 protein, CDR3 DNA, V gene, clone size, D gene, J gene. A D gene is named only where the DNA matches it firmly. Part of the rows lack a size; the others show once, few, many or a class for expanded clones.

CDR3: CAILPLAGAETQYF
DNA: TGTGCCATCCTTCCCCTAGCGGGAGCAGAGACCCAGTACTTC
V: TRBV7-9
size: -
D: TRBD2
J: TRBJ2-5

CDR3: CASSAPGRVDETQYF
DNA: TGTGCCAGCAGCGCCCCCGGACGGGTAGATGAGACCCAGTACTTC
V: TRBV9
size: -
D: -
J: TRBJ2-5

CDR3: CASSSVAGGLLFVQYF
DNA: TGCGCCAGCAGCTCCGTAGCGGGAGGTCTTTTGTTCGTGCAGTATTTT
V: TRBV5-1
size: few
D: TRBD2
J: TRBJ2-3

CDR3: CASSSPRTGVEAFF
DNA: TGTGCCAGCAGCTCCCCCCGGACAGGAGTTGAAGCTTTCTTT
V: TRBV7-9
size: -
D: TRBD1
J: TRBJ1-1

CDR3: CASSLEAGSAYEQYF
DNA: TGTGCCAGCAGCTTAGAGGCAGGGAGTGCCTACGAGCAGTACTTC
V: TRBV11-2
size: many
D: -
J: TRBJ2-7

CDR3: CASSFPQHGYNSPLHF
DNA: TGTGCCAGCAGTTTTCCCCAACACGGGTATAATTCACCCCTCCACTTT
V: TRBV2
size: -
D: -
J: TRBJ1-6

CDR3: CASPRAEDRDLAGSNTGELFF
DNA: TGCGCCAGCCCCAGGGCAGAAGACAGGGACCTAGCGGGCTCGAACACCGGGGAGCTGTTTTTT
V: TRBV23-1
size: few
D: -
J: TRBJ2-2

CDR3: CASSQPQGRGPGELFF
DNA: TGCGCCAGCAGCCAACCACAGGGTCGGGGTCCCGGGGAGCTGTTTTTT
V: TRBV4-3
size: few
D: -
J: TRBJ2-2

CDR3: CASSLGTGGDTQYF
DNA: TGTGCCAGCAGCCTCGGGACAGGGGGGGATACGCAGTATTTT
V: TRBV12-3/TRBV12-4
size: many
D: TRBD1
J: TRBJ2-3

CDR3: CASSELPSGRMETQYF
DNA: TGTGCCAGCAGTGAACTGCCTAGCGGGAGGATGGAGACCCAGTACTTC
V: TRBV6-1
size: few
D: TRBD2
J: TRBJ2-5

CDR3: CASTQLSGSSYEQYF
DNA: TGTGCCAGCACCCAACTTAGCGGGAGCTCCTACGAGCAGTACTTC
V: TRBV6-2/TRBV6-3
size: few
D: TRBD2
J: TRBJ2-7

CDR3: CASSSGPGLGIYEQYF
DNA: TGTGCCAGCAGTTCCGGACCGGGACTGGGAATCTACGAGCAGTACTTC
V: TRBV6-4
size: few
D: -
J: TRBJ2-7

CDR3: CSARDLEREGYNEQFF
DNA: TGCAGTGCTAGAGATCTTGAGCGGGAGGGATACAATGAGCAGTTCTTC
V: TRBV20-1
size: -
D: TRBD2
J: TRBJ2-1

CDR3: CASSLTGIDEAFF
DNA: TGTGCCAGCAGCTTAACAGGGATTGATGAAGCTTTCTTT
V: TRBV7-9
size: -
D: -
J: TRBJ1-1

CDR3: CASSQGLAGVETQYF
DNA: TGTGCCAGCAGCCAGGGACTAGCGGGAGTGGAGACCCAGTACTTC
V: TRBV7-9
size: many
D: TRBD2
J: TRBJ2-5

CDR3: CATSDLGTSGISYNEQFF
DNA: TGTGCCACCAGTGATTTGGGGACTAGCGGGATAAGTTACAATGAGCAGTTCTTC
V: TRBV24-1
size: many
D: TRBD2
J: TRBJ2-1

CDR3: CATSVTAEGGAFF
DNA: TGTGCCACCAGTGTAACAGCAGAAGGGGGAGCTTTCTTT
V: TRBV24-1
size: few
D: -
J: TRBJ1-1

CDR3: CASSSLWDRHPGSNQPQHF
DNA: TGTGCCAGCAGCTCCCTTTGGGACAGGCATCCTGGGAGCAATCAGCCCCAGCATTTT
V: TRBV7-8
size: many
D: TRBD1
J: TRBJ1-5

CDR3: CASSPPSRGDRSEKLFF
DNA: TGTGCCAGCAGCCCGCCGAGTCGTGGGGACCGTAGTGAAAAACTGTTTTTT
V: TRBV9
size: -
D: -
J: TRBJ1-4

CDR3: CASSPGGRGSTDTQYF
DNA: TGTGCCAGCAGCCCCGGGGGCAGGGGGAGCACAGATACGCAGTATTTT
V: TRBV7-3
size: many
D: -
J: TRBJ2-3

CDR3: CSASSQGNTDTQYF
DNA: TGCAGTGCTAGTAGCCAGGGGAACACAGATACGCAGTATTTT
V: TRBV20-1
size: -
D: -
J: TRBJ2-3

CDR3: CASRGDTGTGGHRGIQYF
DNA: TGTGCCAGCAGGGGAGACACCGGGACAGGAGGTCATCGGGGCATTCAGTACTTC
V: TRBV2
size: -
D: TRBD1
J: TRBJ2-4

CDR3: CSVVGQLNNYGYTF
DNA: TGCAGCGTCGTCGGACAGCTAAATAACTATGGCTACACCTTC
V: TRBV29-1
size: few
D: -
J: TRBJ1-2

CDR3: CASSLANGGNEQFF
DNA: TGTGCCAGCAGCTTAGCGAACGGGGGCAATGAGCAGTTCTTC
V: TRBV7-6
size: few
D: -
J: TRBJ2-1

CDR3: CASRPRGQGPGELFF
DNA: TGTGCCAGTAGACCCCGAGGACAGGGGCCCGGGGAGCTGTTTTTT
V: TRBV19
size: -
D: TRBD1
J: TRBJ2-2

CDR3: CASSEGWTEAFF
DNA: TGTGCCAGCTCGGAGGGGTGGACTGAAGCTTTCTTT
V: TRBV28
size: -
D: -
J: TRBJ1-1

CDR3: CASSAPWTVEGYTF
DNA: TGTGCCAGTAGTGCCCCTTGGACCGTTGAAGGCTACACCTTC
V: TRBV19
size: few
D: -
J: TRBJ1-2

CDR3: CASSPRTSGSDTQYF
DNA: TGTGCCAGCAGCCCAAGGACTAGCGGGAGTGATACGCAGTATTTT
V: TRBV7-2
size: many
D: TRBD2
J: TRBJ2-3

CDR3: CASGSGRLQETQYF
DNA: TGCGCCAGCGGTAGCGGGAGACTCCAAGAGACCCAGTACTTC
V: TRBV5-1
size: -
D: TRBD2
J: TRBJ2-5

CDR3: CASSPSGALAGWETQYF
DNA: TGTGCCAGCAGCCCATCAGGCGCGCTAGCGGGCTGGGAGACCCAGTACTTC
V: TRBV7-2
size: many
D: TRBD2
J: TRBJ2-5

CDR3: CASTLGEQFF
DNA: TGTGCCAGTACCCTGGGTGAGCAGTTCTTC
V: TRBV6-1
size: -
D: -
J: TRBJ2-1

CDR3: CASSEVGASSSYNEQFF
DNA: TGTGCCAGCAGTGAAGTTGGAGCGTCGAGCTCCTACAATGAGCAGTTCTTC
V: TRBV2
size: few
D: -
J: TRBJ2-1

CDR3: CASSYGTIGANVLTF
DNA: TGTGCCAGCAGTTACGGGACCATCGGGGCCAACGTCCTGACTTTC
V: TRBV6-5
size: -
D: -
J: TRBJ2-6

CDR3: CASSLTLEAFF
DNA: TGTGCCAGCAGCTTAACCCTCGAAGCTTTCTTT
V: TRBV11-2
size: few
D: -
J: TRBJ1-1

CDR3: CASSMARGTQLAKNIQYF
DNA: TGTGCCAGTAGTATGGCTCGTGGGACCCAGCTAGCCAAAAACATTCAGTACTTC
V: TRBV19
size: many
D: -
J: TRBJ2-4

CDR3: CASSRTLSGSSYNEQFF
DNA: TGTGCCAGCAGTCGGACCCTAAGCGGGAGCTCCTACAATGAGCAGTTCTTC
V: TRBV11-3
size: many
D: TRBD2
J: TRBJ2-1

CDR3: CASSQYSAREYHTDTQYF
DNA: TGCGCCAGCAGTCAATATTCGGCGCGGGAGTACCACACAGATACGCAGTATTTT
V: TRBV23-1
size: -
D: TRBD2
J: TRBJ2-3

CDR3: CSARDSRRETDTGELFF
DNA: TGCAGTGCTAGAGACTCACGCCGGGAGACCGACACCGGGGAGCTGTTTTTT
V: TRBV20-1
size: once
D: -
J: TRBJ2-2

CDR3: CSASCPGQGLWTNYGYTF
DNA: TGCAGTGCTAGTTGTCCGGGACAGGGGCTCTGGACTAACTATGGCTACACCTTC
V: TRBV20-1
size: -
D: TRBD1
J: TRBJ1-2

CDR3: CASVLGPGNTIYF
DNA: TGTGCCAGCGTTTTGGGCCCCGGAAACACCATATATTTT
V: TRBV6-1
size: -
D: -
J: TRBJ1-3

CDR3: CASSSWGGLAKNIQYF
DNA: TGTGCCAGCAGCTCCTGGGGGGGGCTAGCCAAAAACATTCAGTACTTC
V: TRBV7-2
size: many
D: -
J: TRBJ2-4

CDR3: CASSEGTAYTNSPLHF
DNA: TGTGCCAGCAGTGAAGGGACAGCCTATACAAATTCACCCCTCCACTTT
V: TRBV6-1
size: many
D: -
J: TRBJ1-6

CDR3: CASRSASGRNTGELFF
DNA: TGTGCCAGCAGGTCCGCTAGCGGGAGGAACACCGGGGAGCTGTTTTTT
V: TRBV5-4
size: -
D: TRBD2
J: TRBJ2-2

CDR3: CASSADRAWQFF
DNA: TGTGCCAGCAGTGCGGACCGAGCTTGGCAGTTCTTC
V: TRBV25-1
size: -
D: -
J: TRBJ2-1

CDR3: CASSLAGGYSYEQYF
DNA: TGTGCCAGCAGTTTAGCGGGAGGTTACTCCTACGAGCAGTACTTC
V: TRBV28
size: -
D: TRBD2
J: TRBJ2-7